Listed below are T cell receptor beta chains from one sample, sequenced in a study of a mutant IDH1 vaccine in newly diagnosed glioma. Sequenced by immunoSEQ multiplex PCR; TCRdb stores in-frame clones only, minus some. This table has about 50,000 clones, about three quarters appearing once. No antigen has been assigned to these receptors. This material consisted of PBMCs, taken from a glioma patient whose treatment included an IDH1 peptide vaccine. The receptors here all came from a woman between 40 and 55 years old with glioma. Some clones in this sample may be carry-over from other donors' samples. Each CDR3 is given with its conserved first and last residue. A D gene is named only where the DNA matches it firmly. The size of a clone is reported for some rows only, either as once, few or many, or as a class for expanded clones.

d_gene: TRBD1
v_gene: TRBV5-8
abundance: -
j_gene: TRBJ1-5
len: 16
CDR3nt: TGTGCCAGCAGCTTGGACTGGGACAGGGTTTCTCAGCCCCAGCATTTT
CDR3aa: CASSLDWDRVSQPQHF

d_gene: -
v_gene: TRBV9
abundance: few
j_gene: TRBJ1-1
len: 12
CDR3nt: TGTGCCAGCAGCGTATCGGGTACTGAAGCTTTCTTT
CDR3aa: CASSVSGTEAFF

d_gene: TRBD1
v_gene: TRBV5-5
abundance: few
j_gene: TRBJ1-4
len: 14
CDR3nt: TGTGCCAGCAGCCTGGACAGGGGTGGCGAAAAACTGTTTTTT
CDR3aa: CASSLDRGGEKLFF

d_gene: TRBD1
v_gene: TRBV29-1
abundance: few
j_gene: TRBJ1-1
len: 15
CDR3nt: TGCAGCGTTCTCGGGGACAGGGGTTCGGTCGCTGAAGCTTTCTTT
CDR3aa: CSVLGDRGSVAEAFF

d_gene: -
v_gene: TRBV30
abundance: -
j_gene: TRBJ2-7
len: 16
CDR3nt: TGTGCCTGGAGTGTTAACATTCACGGAAGCTCCTACGAGCAGTACTTC
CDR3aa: CAWSVNIHGSSYEQYF

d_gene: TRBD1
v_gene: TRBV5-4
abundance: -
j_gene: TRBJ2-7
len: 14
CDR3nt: TGTGCCAGCAGACCAGGGGGCGCGATCTACGAGCAGTACTTC
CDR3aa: CASRPGGAIYEQYF

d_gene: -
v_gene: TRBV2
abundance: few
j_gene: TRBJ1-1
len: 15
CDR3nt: TGTGCCAGCAGTGAAGTCCAGGGGTTATACCCTGAAGCTTTCTTT
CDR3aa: CASSEVQGLYPEAFF

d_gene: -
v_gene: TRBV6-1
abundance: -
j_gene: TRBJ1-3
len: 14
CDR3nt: TGTGCCAGCAGAAATTTGAACTCTGGAAACACCATATATTTT
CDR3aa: CASRNLNSGNTIYF

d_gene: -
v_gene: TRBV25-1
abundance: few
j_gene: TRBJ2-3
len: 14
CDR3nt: TGTGCCAGCAGCCTGGAGGGGTTCACAGATACGCAGTATTTT
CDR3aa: CASSLEGFTDTQYF

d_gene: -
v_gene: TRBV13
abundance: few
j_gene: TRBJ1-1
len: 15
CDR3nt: TGTGCCAGCAGCTTAGTGGGACACGGAAACACTGAAGCTTTCTTT
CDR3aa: CASSLVGHGNTEAFF

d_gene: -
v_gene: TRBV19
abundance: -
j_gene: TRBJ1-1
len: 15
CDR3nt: TGTGCCAGTAGTGTCGCAGGGAACCAGAACACTGAAGCTTTCTTT
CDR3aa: CASSVAGNQNTEAFF

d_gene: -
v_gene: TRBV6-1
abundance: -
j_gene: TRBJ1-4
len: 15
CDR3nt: TGTGCCAGCAAACCCACTGGAACCCCTAATGAAAAACTGTTTTTT
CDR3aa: CASKPTGTPNEKLFF

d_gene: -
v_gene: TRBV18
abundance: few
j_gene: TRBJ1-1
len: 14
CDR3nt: TGTGCCAGCTCACCAAAGGGCACAAACACTGAAGCTTTCTTT
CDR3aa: CASSPKGTNTEAFF

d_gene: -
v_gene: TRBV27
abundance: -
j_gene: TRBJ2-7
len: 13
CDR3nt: TGTGCCAGCAGTTTAAATCCGGTTTACGAGCAGTACTTC
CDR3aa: CASSLNPVYEQYF

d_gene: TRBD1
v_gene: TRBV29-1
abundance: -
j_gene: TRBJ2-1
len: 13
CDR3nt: TGCAGCGTTGTGGGACAGGGGAACAATGAGCAGTTCTTC
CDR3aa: CSVVGQGNNEQFF

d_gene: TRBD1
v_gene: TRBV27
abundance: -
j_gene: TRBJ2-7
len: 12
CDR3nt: TGTGCCAGCCGCAACAGGGGTGGCGAGCAGTACTTC
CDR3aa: CASRNRGGEQYF

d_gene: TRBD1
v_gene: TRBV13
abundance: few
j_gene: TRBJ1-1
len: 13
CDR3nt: TGTGCCAGCAGTTCCCCAGGGGGGCAAGTAGCTTTCTTT
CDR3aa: CASSSPGGQVAFF

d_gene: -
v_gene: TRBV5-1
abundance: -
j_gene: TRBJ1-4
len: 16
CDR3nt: TGCGCCAGCAGCTTTCGATATCAGGGGACTAATGAAAAACTGTTTTTT
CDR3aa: CASSFRYQGTNEKLFF

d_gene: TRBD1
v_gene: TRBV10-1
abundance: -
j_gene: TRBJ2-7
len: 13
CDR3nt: TGCGCCAGCAGTTACCTCCGACAGGGAGAGCAGTACTTC
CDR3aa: CASSYLRQGEQYF